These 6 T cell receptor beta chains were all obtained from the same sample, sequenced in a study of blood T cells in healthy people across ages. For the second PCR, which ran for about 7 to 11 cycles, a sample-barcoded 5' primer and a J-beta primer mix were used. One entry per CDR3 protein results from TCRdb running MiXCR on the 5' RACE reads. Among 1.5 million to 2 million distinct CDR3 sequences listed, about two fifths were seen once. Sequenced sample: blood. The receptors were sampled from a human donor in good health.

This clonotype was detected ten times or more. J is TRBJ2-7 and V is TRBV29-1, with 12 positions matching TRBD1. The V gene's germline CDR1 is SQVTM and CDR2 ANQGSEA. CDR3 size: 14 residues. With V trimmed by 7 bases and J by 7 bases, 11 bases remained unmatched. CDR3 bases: TGCAGCGCCAAAGGGACAGGGGGCTCGTGGGAGCAGTACTTC. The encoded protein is CSAKGTGGSWEQYF.

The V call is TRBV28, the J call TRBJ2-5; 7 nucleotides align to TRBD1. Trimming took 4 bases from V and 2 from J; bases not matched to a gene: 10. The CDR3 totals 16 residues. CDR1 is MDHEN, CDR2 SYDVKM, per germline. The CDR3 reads CASSSHWGQTQETQYF. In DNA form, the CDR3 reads TGTGCCAGCAGTTCCCATTGGGGACAGACTCAAGAGACCCAGTACTTC.

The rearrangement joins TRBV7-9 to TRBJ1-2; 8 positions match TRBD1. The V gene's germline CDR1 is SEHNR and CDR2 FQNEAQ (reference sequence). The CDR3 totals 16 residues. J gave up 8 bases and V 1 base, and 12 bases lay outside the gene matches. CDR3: CASSLESGTGGNGYTF. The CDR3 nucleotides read TGTGCCAGCAGCTTAGAGTCCGGGACAGGTGGGAACGGCTACACCTTC.

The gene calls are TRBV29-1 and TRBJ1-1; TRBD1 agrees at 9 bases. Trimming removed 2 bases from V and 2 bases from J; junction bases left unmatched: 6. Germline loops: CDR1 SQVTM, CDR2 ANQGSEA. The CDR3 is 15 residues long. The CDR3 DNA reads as TGCAGCGTTGAACCCAGGACAGGGGTAAACACTGAAGCTTTCTTT. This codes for CSVEPRTGVNTEAFF.

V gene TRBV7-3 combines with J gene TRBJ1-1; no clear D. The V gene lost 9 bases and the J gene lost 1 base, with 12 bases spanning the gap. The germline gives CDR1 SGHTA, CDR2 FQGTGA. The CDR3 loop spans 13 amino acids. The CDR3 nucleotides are TGTGCCAGTCAATCTAACACGAACACTGAAGCTTTCTTT. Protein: CASQSNTNTEAFF.

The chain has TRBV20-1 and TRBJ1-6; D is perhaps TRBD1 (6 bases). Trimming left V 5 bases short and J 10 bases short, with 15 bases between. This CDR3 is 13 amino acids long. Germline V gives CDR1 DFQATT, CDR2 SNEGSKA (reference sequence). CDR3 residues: CSAGIGGDSPLHF. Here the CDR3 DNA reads TGCAGTGCTGGGATCGGGGGCGACTCACCCCTCCACTTT.